Following are 28 T cell receptor beta chains from one sample sequenced in a study of graft-versus-host responses after intestinal transplantation. Produced via immunoSEQ multiplex PCR; TCRdb's table is partial and in-frame only. There are some 10,000 clones in the sample; nearly 95% occur only once, and about 5.1% lies in the top ten. The starting material was PBMCs, obtained almost 70 days after transplant. These receptors originate from a human patient who received an intestinal transplant, so some T cells may come from the graft donor.

V and J are TRBV7-2 and TRBJ2-1, with 8 bases fitting TRBD2. CDR1 is SGHTA and CDR2 is FQGNSA in the germline V gene. V shed 3 bases and J 10 bases; nucleotides not matched to a gene: 5. This CDR3 comprises 13 residues. DNA of the CDR3: TGTGCCAGCAGCTTCGGGGGGGGAAAAGAGCAGTTCTTC. This gives the protein CASSFGGGKEQFF.

The CDR3 coding sequence is TGCGCCAGCAGCTTCTTCAGGGTTGGAGTCTCTGGAAACACCATATATTTT. This codes for CASSFFRVGVSGNTIYF. The genes are TRBV5-1 and TRBJ1-3; TRBD1 might be the D (5 bases). V was trimmed by 2 bases and J by 0 bases, leaving 15 bases between them. The CDR3 runs to 17 residues. Germline-derived CDR1 and CDR2 are SGHRS and YFSETQ.

In regard to this clone: The same CDR3 is also encoded by other DNA sequences in this sample. The gene calls are TRBV7-6 and TRBJ2-7; 7 positions agree with TRBD2. The V and J ends lost 3 bases and 1 base, in that order; junction bases with no gene match: 3. The V gene's germline CDR1 is SGHVS and CDR2 FNYEAQ. This CDR3 is built from 14 residues. CDR3 region: CASSLTSYSYEQYF. CDR3 nucleotides: TGTGCCAGCAGCTTGACTAGCTATTCCTACGAGCAGTACTTC.

J is TRBJ2-1 and V is TRBV7-6; D gene unclear. The germline V and J ends were trimmed by 6 bases and 2 bases, with 29 bases remaining between them. The CDR3 has 20 residues. Germline CDR1 SGHVS, CDR2 FNYEAQ. The CDR3 protein is CASRLTPYSTGGETYNEQFF. CDR3 DNA: TGTGCCAGCAGGTTAACACCCTACTCTACTGGCGGAGAAACCTACAATGAGCAGTTCTTC.

This chain connects TRBV29-1 to TRBJ2-3; maybe TRBD1 (6 bases). Trimming pared 1 base from V and 6 bases from J, leaving 14 bases between. The CDR3 totals 14 residues. Germline CDR1 reads SQVTM; CDR2 reads ANQGSEA. As DNA, the CDR3 is TGCAGCGTTGAAGTGGGGGCGAGTGGTGATACGCAGTATTTT. As protein: CSVEVGASGDTQYF.

V is TRBV9 and J is TRBJ2-3, with TRBD2 matching 13 bases. The germline V gene encodes CDR1 SGDLS and CDR2 YYNGEE. There are 16 residues in the CDR3. V lost 4 bases, J lost 7 bases, and 9 bases stayed unmatched. CDR3 amino acids: CASSPGLAGEWNTQYF. As DNA, the CDR3 is TGTGCCAGCAGCCCCGGACTAGCGGGAGAATGGAATACGCAGTATTTT.

V and J are TRBV9 and TRBJ2-3; 9 nucleotides align to TRBD1. There are 20 residues in the CDR3. After removal of 0 bases from V and 4 bases from J, the junction contained 18 bases not matched to a gene. Germline lookup yields CDR1 SGDLS and CDR2 YYNGEE. Here the CDR3 DNA reads TGTGCCAGCAGCGTAGGCCCCTCTTACAGGGGGCTATGGAGTGCAGATACGCAGTATTTT. This gives the protein CASSVGPSYRGLWSADTQYF.

This clone was counted a single time. The chain has TRBV5-8 and TRBJ1-1; 7 nucleotides align to TRBD1. Per the germline V gene, CDR1 is SGHTS and CDR2 is YDEGEE. The CDR3 totals 13 residues. The V and J ends lost 4 bases and 4 bases, in that order; junction bases with no gene match: 4. Here the CDR3 reads CASSLGTVTEAFF. The CDR3 DNA is TGTGCCAGCAGCCTCGGGACAGTCACTGAAGCTTTCTTT. The whole variable domain, filled in from reference TRBV5-8 and TRBJ1-1, reads EAGVTQSPTHLIKTRGQQATLRCSPISGHTSVYWYQQALGLGLQFLLWYDEGEERNRGNFPPRFSGRQFPNYSSELNVNALELEDSALYLCASSLGTVTEAFFGQGTRLTVV.

The chain employs TRBV18 and TRBJ2-4; TRBD1 is a possible D gene (6 bases). The germline gives CDR1 KGHSH, CDR2 LQKENI. This CDR3 spans 14 amino acids. The ends were cut back, 2 bases at V and 4 bases at J, with 9 bases in the middle. The CDR3 loop is CASSPNTGKNIQYF. The CDR3 bases are TGTGCCAGCTCACCAAATACAGGGAAAAACATTCAGTACTTC.

This chain connects TRBV4-2 to TRBJ1-1; D remains ambiguous. This CDR3 contains 13 residues. Trimming stripped 3 bases from V and 7 bases from J, with 12 bases between. Germline lookup yields CDR1 LGHNA and CDR2 YNFKEQ. CDR3 coding DNA: TGTGCCAGCAGCCATGACGACTCTCTTGAAGCTTTCTTT. It specifies CASSHDDSLEAFF.

V is TRBV19 and J is TRBJ1-3, with no clear D. V lost 3 bases, J lost 0 bases, and 12 bases lay in between. Looked up from germline, CDR1 is LNHDA and CDR2 is SQIVND (reference sequence). This CDR3 spans 16 amino acids. The CDR3 bases are TGTGCCAGTAGTATGGTGGCGCAGGTCTCTGGAAACACCATATATTTT. Protein product: CASSMVAQVSGNTIYF. Supplemented by reference TRBV19 and TRBJ1-3, the full variable domain reads DGGITQSPKYLFRKEGQNVTLSCEQNLNHDAMYWYRQDPGQGLRLIYYSQIVNDFQKGDIAEGYSVSREKKESFPLTVTSAQKNPTAFYLCASSMVAQVSGNTIYFGEGSWLTVV.

The chain uses TRBV28 and TRBJ2-7, with D possibly TRBD1 on 5 matching bases. The CDR3 spans 13 residues. V shed 5 bases and J shed 0 bases, with 8 bases lying between them. The germline gives CDR1 MDHEN, CDR2 SYDVKM. The CDR3 loop reads CASSPQGSYEQYF. DNA of the CDR3: TGTGCCAGCAGTCCCCAGGGCTCCTACGAGCAGTACTTC.

This chain connects TRBV5-1 to TRBJ2-3; 15 positions agree with TRBD2. Trimming at V came to 1 base and at J to 2 bases, leaving 8 bases not matched to a gene. Germline-derived CDR1 and CDR2 are SGHRS and YFSETQ. This CDR3 has 19 amino acids. The CDR3 region has the DNA TGCGCCAGCAGCTTGCTAGGCGGGACTAGCGGGAGGACCACAGATACGCAGTATTTT. This codes for CASSLLGGTSGRTTDTQYF.

This sequence joins TRBV6-5 and TRBJ1-2, with D unresolved. This CDR3 region has 15 residues. The germline CDR1 and CDR2 sequences are MNHEY and SVGAGI. V dropped 4 bases and J dropped 0 bases, with 12 bases sitting between them. CDR3 nucleotide sequence: TGTGCCAGCAGTTTCCTCGACCAAGCTAACTATGGCTACACCTTC. Protein sequence: CASSFLDQANYGYTF.

The chain combines TRBV28 with TRBJ2-7, with D maybe TRBD1 (6 bases). The CDR3 loop spans 14 amino acids. Trimming took off 6 bases at V and 7 bases at J, with 19 bases between the two ends. Looked up from germline, CDR1 is MDHEN and CDR2 is SYDVKM. CDR3 in DNA: TGTGCCAGCAGCGTCCCTGGACAGTCCCGGGAGCAGTACTTC. It is translated as CASSVPGQSREQYF.

This chain links TRBV6-6 with TRBJ2-2; D is undetermined. From germline, CDR1 is MNHNY and CDR2 SVGAGI (reference sequence). This CDR3 is 15 amino acids long. The germline V and J ends were trimmed by 6 bases and 1 base, with 12 bases remaining between them. The CDR3 DNA is TGTGCCAGCAGACCCGGCCAGGTGAACACCGGGGAGCTGTTTTTT. Encoded protein: CASRPGQVNTGELFF.

The V gene is TRBV30, the J gene TRBJ2-5, with 9 bases matching TRBD2. The CDR3 covers 14 residues. Trimming removed 3 bases from V and 4 bases from J; junction bases left unmatched: 6. From germline, CDR1 is GTSNPN and CDR2 SVGIG (reference sequence). The CDR3 spells CAWRYSGRLETQYF. In DNA form, the CDR3 reads TGTGCCTGGAGATATAGCGGGAGATTAGAGACCCAGTACTTC.

The chain links TRBV14 to TRBJ1-3; no clear D. The germline V gene encodes CDR1 SGHDN and CDR2 FVKESK. The CDR3 contains 13 residues. V was shortened by 4 bases and J by 2 bases, with 6 bases between the two germline ends. The CDR3 region is CASSRDPGNTIYF. The DNA for the CDR3 is TGTGCCAGCAGCCGTGACCCTGGAAACACCATATATTTT.

V usage is TRBV7-9 and J usage is TRBJ2-5; D not resolved. The closer fit of TRBJ2-7 to the DNA end suggests the J call may be wrong. The germline V gene encodes CDR1 SEHNR and CDR2 FQNEAQ (reference sequence). This CDR3 has 14 residues. CDR3 residues: CASSLSPDFYEQYF. In DNA form, the CDR3 reads TGTGCCAGCAGCTTATCCCCAGATTTCTACGAGCAGTACTTC.

This chain joins TRBV9 and TRBJ2-5, with 7 nucleotides matching TRBD1. The J call may be incorrect, as the DNA end agrees better with TRBJ2-7. This CDR3 region has 14 residues. Per the germline V gene, CDR1 is SGDLS and CDR2 is YYNGEE. The CDR3 coding sequence is TGTGCCAGCAGTCCCCTCGGGACAGCCTACGAGCAGTACTTC. Amino acid sequence: CASSPLGTAYEQYF.

The V and J genes are TRBV4-2 and TRBJ2-7; D is uncertain. The CDR3 length is 11 residues. Per the germline V gene, CDR1 is LGHNA and CDR2 is YNFKEQ. V dropped 3 bases and J dropped 4 bases, with 4 bases sitting between them. CDR3 sequence reads: CASSQEYEQYF. In DNA, the CDR3 is TGTGCCAGCAGCCAGGAGTACGAGCAGTACTTC.

The chain is built from TRBV5-1 and TRBJ2-7; D unclear. Trimming pared 2 bases from V and 0 bases from J, leaving 6 bases between. CDR1 is SGHRS, CDR2 YFSETQ, per germline. The CDR3 extends over 13 amino acids. The CDR3 here is CASSLRDSYEQYF. CDR3 sequence (DNA): TGCGCCAGCAGCTTAAGGGACTCCTACGAGCAGTACTTC.

V gene TRBV28 combines with J gene TRBJ2-5, with D tentatively TRBD1 or TRBD2 (5 bases each). The germline gives CDR1 MDHEN, CDR2 SYDVKM. This CDR3 contains 13 residues. Trimming removed 5 bases at V and 11 bases at J, with 18 bases between. CDR3 nucleotides: TGTGCCAGCAGTGGGAAGGGAAAAGGGGAGCAGTACTTC. As protein: CASSGKGKGEQYF.

CDR3 sequence reads: CASSQGEGNYGYTF. The CDR3 bases are TGTGCCAGCAGCCAAGGGGAGGGGAACTATGGCTACACCTTC. This chain uses TRBV4-2 with TRBJ1-2; TRBD1 is a possible D gene (5 bases). Trimming stripped 1 base from V and 2 bases from J, with 8 bases between. The germline gives CDR1 LGHNA, CDR2 YNFKEQ. There are 14 residues in the CDR3.

This chain joins TRBV13 and TRBJ2-7; TRBD1 matches at 7 bases. Losses at the gene ends were 1 base for V and 1 base for J; bases not matched to a gene: 4. The CDR3 spans 15 residues. CDR1 and CDR2 from the germline V gene are PRHDT and FYEKMQ (reference sequence). CDR3 sequence reads: CASSLAGDRSYEQYF. In DNA, the CDR3 is TGTGCCAGCAGCTTAGCCGGGGACAGATCCTACGAGCAGTACTTC.

The rearrangement links TRBV5-1 to TRBJ2-3; D gene unclear. Germline V CDR1 and CDR2: SGHRS, YFSETQ. The ends were cut back, 2 bases at V and 2 bases at J, with 3 bases in the middle. This CDR3 spans 12 amino acids. The CDR3 protein is CASSLDTDTQYF. CDR3 nucleotides: TGCGCCAGCAGCTTAGACACAGATACGCAGTATTTT.

The chain combines TRBV19 with TRBJ2-3, with D possibly being TRBD2 (7 bases). Trimming shortened V by 3 bases and J by 4 bases, and 14 bases separated the two germline ends. Germline CDR1 LNHDA, CDR2 SQIVND (reference sequence). The CDR3 runs to 15 residues. As DNA, the CDR3 is TGTGCCAGTAGTATTCGATGGGGGGGCGCAGATACGCAGTATTTT. Its protein product is CASSIRWGGADTQYF.

The CDR3 here is CASSFVPSYEQYF. The CDR3 bases are TGTGCCAGCAGCTTTGTGCCTTCCTACGAGCAGTACTTC. The rearrangement links TRBV11-2 to TRBJ2-7; D gene ambiguous. V lost 3 bases to trimming and J lost 1 base, with 7 bases between them. Germline assignment: CDR1 SGHAT and CDR2 FQNNGV. There are 13 residues in the CDR3.